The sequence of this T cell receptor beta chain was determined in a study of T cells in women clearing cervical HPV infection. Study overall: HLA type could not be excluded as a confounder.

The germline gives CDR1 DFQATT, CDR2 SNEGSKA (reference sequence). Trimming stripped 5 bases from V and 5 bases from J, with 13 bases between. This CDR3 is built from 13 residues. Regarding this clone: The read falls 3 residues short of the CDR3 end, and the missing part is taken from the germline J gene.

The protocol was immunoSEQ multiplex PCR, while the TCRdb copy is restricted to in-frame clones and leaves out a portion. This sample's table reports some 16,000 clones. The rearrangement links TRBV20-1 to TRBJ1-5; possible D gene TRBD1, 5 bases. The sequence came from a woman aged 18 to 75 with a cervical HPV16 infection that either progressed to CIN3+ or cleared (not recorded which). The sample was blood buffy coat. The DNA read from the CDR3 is TGCAGTGCTGGGTCGGGGGTAGATCAGCCC. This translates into CSAGSGVDQP. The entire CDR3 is CSAGSGVDQPQHF.